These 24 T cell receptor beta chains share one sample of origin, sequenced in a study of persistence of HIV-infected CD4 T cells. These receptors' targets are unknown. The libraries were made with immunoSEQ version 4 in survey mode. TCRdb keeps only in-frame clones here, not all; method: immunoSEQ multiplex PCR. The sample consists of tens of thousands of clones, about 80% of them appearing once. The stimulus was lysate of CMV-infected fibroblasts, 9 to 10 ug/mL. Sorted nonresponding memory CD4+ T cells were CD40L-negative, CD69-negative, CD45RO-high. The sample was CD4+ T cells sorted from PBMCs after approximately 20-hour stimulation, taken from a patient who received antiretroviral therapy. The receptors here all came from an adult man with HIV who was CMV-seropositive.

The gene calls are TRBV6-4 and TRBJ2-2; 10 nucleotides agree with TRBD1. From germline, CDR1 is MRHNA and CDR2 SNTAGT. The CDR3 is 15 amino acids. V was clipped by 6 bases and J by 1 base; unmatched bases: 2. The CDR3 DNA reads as TGTGCCAGCAGGAGGGACAGGGGGAACACCGGGGAGCTGTTTTTT. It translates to CASRRDRGNTGELFF.

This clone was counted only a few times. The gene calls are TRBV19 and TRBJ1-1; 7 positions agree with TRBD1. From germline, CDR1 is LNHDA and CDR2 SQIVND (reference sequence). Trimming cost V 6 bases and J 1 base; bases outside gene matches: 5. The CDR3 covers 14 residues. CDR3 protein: CASRDRKQNTEAFF. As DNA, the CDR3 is TGTGCCAGTAGGGACAGGAAACAGAACACTGAAGCTTTCTTT.

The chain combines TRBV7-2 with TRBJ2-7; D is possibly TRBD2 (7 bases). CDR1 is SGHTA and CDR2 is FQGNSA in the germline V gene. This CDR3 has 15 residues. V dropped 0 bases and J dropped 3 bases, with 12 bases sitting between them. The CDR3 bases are TGTGCCAGCAGCTTAGCGCGGCGGGGGCACTACGAGCAGTACTTC. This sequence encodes CASSLARRGHYEQYF.

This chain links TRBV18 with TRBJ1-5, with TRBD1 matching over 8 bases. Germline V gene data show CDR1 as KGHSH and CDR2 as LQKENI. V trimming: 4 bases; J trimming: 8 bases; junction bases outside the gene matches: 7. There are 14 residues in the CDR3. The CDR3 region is CASSRIRGQEPQHF. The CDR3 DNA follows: TGTGCCAGCTCACGGATCAGGGGACAGGAGCCCCAGCATTTT.

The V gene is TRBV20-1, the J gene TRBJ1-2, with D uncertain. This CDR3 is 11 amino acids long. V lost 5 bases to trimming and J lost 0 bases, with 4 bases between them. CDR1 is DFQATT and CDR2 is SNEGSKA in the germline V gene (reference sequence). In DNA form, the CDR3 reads TGCAGTGCTGAGTCTAACTATGGCTACACCTTC. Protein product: CSAESNYGYTF.

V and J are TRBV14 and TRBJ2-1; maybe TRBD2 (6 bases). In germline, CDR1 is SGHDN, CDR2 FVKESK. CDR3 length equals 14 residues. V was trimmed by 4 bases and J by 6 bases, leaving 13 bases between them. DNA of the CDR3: TGTGCCAGCAGCCCCACGGCCGGGGGCAATGAGCAGTTCTTC. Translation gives CASSPTAGGNEQFF.

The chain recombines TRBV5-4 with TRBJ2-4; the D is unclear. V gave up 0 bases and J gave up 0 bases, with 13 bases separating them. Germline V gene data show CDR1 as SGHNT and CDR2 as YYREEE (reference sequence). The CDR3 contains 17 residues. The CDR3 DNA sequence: TGTGCCAGCAGCTTGGAGGCAGGACGGTTAGCCAAAAACATTCAGTACTTC. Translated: CASSLEAGRLAKNIQYF.

CDR3 sequence: CASSFSGGRKNEQFF. The DNA of the CDR3 is TGTGCCAGCAGCTTTAGCGGGGGCCGAAAGAATGAGCAGTTCTTC. This chain links TRBV3-1 (or the pseudogene TRBV3-2) with TRBJ2-1; TRBD2 agrees at 9 bases. This CDR3 comprises 15 residues. Trimming at V came to 5 bases and at J to 7 bases, leaving 9 bases not matched to a gene. Germline CDR1 is LGHDT and CDR2 is YNNKEL (reference sequence).

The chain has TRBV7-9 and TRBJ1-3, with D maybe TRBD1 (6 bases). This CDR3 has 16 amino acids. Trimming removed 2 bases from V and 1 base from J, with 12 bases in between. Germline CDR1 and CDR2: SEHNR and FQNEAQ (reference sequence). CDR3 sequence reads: CASSLPKQGSGNTIYF. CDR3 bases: TGTGCCAGCAGCTTACCCAAACAGGGATCTGGAAACACCATATATTTT.

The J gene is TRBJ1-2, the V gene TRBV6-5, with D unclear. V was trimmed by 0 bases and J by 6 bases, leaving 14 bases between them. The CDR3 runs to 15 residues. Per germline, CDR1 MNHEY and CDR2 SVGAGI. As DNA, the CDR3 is TGTGCCAGCAGTTACTCCCCGGAGCTCGGGAATGGCTACACCTTC. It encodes CASSYSPELGNGYTF.

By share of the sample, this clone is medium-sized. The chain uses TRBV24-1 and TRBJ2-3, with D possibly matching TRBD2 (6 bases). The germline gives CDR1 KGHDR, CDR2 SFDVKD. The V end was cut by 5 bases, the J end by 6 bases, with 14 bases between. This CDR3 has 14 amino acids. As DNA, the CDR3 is TGTGCCACCAGTGGGACGGGAGTAATGGATACGCAGTATTTT. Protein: CATSGTGVMDTQYF.

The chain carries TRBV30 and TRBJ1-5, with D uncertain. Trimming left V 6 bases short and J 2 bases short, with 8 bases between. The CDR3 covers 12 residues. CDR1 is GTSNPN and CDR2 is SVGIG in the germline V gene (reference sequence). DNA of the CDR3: TGTGCCTGCGAGCGGGGCAATCAGCCCCAGCATTTT. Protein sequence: CACERGNQPQHF.

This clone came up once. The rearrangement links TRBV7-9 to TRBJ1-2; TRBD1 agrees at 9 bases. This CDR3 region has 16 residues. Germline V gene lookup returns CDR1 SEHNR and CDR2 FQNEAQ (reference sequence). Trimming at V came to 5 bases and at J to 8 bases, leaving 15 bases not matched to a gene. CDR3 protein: CASSPRGRTGGKGYTF. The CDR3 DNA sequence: TGTGCCAGCAGCCCGAGAGGGAGAACAGGGGGCAAAGGCTACACCTTC.

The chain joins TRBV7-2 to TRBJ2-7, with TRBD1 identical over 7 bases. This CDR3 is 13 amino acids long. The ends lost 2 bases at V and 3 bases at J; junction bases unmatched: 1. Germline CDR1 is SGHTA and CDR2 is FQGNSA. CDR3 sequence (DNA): TGTGCCAGCAGCTTAAACAGGGGCTACGAGCAGTACTTC. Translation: CASSLNRGYEQYF.

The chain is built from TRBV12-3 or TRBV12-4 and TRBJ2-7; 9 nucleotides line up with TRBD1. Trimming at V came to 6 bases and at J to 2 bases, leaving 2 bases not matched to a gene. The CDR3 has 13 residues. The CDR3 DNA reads TGTGCCAGCAGACAGGGGGCAGCCTACGAGCAGTACTTC. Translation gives CASRQGAAYEQYF.

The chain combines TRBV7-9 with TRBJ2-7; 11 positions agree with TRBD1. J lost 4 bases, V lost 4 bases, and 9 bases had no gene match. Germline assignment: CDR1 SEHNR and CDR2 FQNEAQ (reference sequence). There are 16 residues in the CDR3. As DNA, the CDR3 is TGTGCCAGCAGCTCTCTAGCCGGGACAGGGGGATACGAGCAGTACTTC. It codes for CASSSLAGTGGYEQYF.

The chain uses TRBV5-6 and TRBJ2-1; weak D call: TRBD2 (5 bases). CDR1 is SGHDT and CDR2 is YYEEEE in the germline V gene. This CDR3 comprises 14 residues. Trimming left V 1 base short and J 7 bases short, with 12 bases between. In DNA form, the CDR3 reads TGTGCCAGCAGCTTGAATCCGACGGGGAATGAGCAGTTCTTC. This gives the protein CASSLNPTGNEQFF. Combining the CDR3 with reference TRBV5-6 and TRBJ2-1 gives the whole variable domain DAGVTQSPTHLIKTRGQQVTLRCSPKSGHDTVSWYQQALGQGPQFIFQYYEEEERQRGNFPDRFSGHQFPNYSSELNVNALLLGDSALYLCASSLNPTGNEQFFGPGTRLTVL.

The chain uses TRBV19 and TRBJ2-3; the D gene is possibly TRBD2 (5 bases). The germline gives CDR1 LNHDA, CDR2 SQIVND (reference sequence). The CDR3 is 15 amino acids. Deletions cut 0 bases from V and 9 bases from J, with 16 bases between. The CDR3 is CASSIDFSRPGTQYF. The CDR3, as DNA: TGTGCCAGTAGTATAGACTTCTCCCGGCCGGGGACGCAGTATTTT. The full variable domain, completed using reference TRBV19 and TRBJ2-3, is DGGITQSPKYLFRKEGQNVTLSCEQNLNHDAMYWYRQDPGQGLRLIYYSQIVNDFQKGDIAEGYSVSREKKESFPLTVTSAQKNPTAFYLCASSIDFSRPGTQYFGPGTRLTVL.

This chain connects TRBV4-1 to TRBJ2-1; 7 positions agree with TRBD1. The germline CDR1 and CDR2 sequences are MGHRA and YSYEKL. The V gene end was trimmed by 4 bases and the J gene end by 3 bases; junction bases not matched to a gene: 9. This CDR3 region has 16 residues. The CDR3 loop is CASSRSRDSYYNEQFF. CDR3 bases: TGCGCCAGCAGCCGCTCCCGGGACAGCTACTACAATGAGCAGTTCTTC.

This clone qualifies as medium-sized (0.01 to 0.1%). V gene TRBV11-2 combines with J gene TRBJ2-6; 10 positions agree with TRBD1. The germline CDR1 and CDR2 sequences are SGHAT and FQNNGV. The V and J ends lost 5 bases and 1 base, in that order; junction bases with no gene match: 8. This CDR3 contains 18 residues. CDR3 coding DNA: TGTGCCAGCAGCCAGATAGGACAGGGGGGTTCTGGGGCCAACGTCCTGACTTTC. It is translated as CASSQIGQGGSGANVLTF.

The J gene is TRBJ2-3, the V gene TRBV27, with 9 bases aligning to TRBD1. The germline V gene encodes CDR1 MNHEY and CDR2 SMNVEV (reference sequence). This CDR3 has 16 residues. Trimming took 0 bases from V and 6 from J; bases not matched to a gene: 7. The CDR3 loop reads CASSLSGTGFRDTQYF. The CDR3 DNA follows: TGTGCCAGCAGTTTATCGGGGACAGGGTTTCGGGATACGCAGTATTTT.

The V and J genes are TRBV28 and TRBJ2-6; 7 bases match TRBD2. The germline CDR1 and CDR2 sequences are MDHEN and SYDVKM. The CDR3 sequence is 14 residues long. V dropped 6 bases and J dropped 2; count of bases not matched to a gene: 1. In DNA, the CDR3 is TGTGCCAGCAGGGCGGGAGCTGGGGCCAACGTCCTGACTTTC. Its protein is CASRAGAGANVLTF.

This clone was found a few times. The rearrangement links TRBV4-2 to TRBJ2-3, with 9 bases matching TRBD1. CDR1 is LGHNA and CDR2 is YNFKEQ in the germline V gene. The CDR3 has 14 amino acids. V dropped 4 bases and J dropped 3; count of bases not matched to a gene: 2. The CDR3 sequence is CASSLGTGTDTQYF. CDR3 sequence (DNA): TGTGCCAGCAGCCTAGGGACAGGGACAGATACGCAGTATTTT.

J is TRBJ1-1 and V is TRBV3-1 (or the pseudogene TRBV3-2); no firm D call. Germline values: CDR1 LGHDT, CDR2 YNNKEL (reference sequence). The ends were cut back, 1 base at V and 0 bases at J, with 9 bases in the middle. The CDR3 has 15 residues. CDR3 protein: CASSQVTHLNTEAFF. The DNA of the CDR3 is TGTGCCAGCAGCCAAGTTACGCACCTGAACACTGAAGCTTTCTTT.